Listed below are T cell receptor beta chains from one sample, sequenced in a study of cytomegalovirus exposure and HLA in healthy donors. Clones were read by immunoSEQ multiplex PCR, and TCRdb kept only the in-frame ones, dropping some. The repertoire includes 100,000 to 120,000 clones, approximately 80% of them detected once, and around 2.6% sits in the top ten. The sample consisted of PBMCs. The receptors were gathered from a woman between 18 and 29 years old in good health and CMV-seronegative. Both conserved end residues are part of each CDR3. Fields, in order: clone size, D gene, J gene, V gene, CDR3 DNA, CDR3 protein. A D gene is named only where the DNA matches it firmly. Size tells how often a clone was seen (once, few, many) or the class of an expanded clone, and some rows leave it out.

abundance: NA; d_gene: TRBD2; j_gene: TRBJ2-7; v_gene: TRBV2; CDR3nt: TGTGCCAGCGAGGGAGGGGCTAGCTTGGACGAGCAGTACTTC; CDR3aa: CASEGGASLDEQYF
abundance: NA; d_gene: NA; j_gene: TRBJ2-5; v_gene: TRBV5-4; CDR3nt: TGTGCCAGCAGCCCGGACGGGAGGACCCAGTACTTC; CDR3aa: CASSPDGRTQYF
abundance: NA; d_gene: NA; j_gene: TRBJ1-5; v_gene: TRBV5-1; CDR3nt: TGCGCCAGCAGCTCGGACGGTGACTATAATCAGCCCCAGCATTTT; CDR3aa: CASSSDGDYNQPQHF
abundance: NA; d_gene: NA; j_gene: TRBJ1-5; v_gene: TRBV21-1; CDR3nt: TGTGCCAGCAGCAAAGGGACAGGGCCAAGGAGCAATCAGCCCCAGCATTTT; CDR3aa: CASSKGTGPRSNQPQHF
abundance: NA; d_gene: TRBD1; j_gene: TRBJ2-6; v_gene: TRBV4-1; CDR3nt: TGCGCCAGCAGCCCATGGGGGGACAGGGGCCTCTCTGGGGCCAACGTCCTGACTTTC; CDR3aa: CASSPWGDRGLSGANVLTF
abundance: few; d_gene: NA; j_gene: TRBJ2-6; v_gene: TRBV4-2; CDR3nt: TGTGCCAGCAGCCAAGATATTGGGGCCAACGTCCTGACTTTC; CDR3aa: CASSQDIGANVLTF
abundance: NA; d_gene: NA; j_gene: TRBJ1-5; v_gene: TRBV30; CDR3nt: TGTGCCTGGAGCCTCACAGGTAATCAGCCCCAGCATTTT; CDR3aa: CAWSLTGNQPQHF
abundance: NA; d_gene: NA; j_gene: TRBJ2-1; v_gene: TRBV6-1; CDR3nt: TGTGCCAGCAAGACAGGAAACTCCTACAATGAGCAGTTCTTC; CDR3aa: CASKTGNSYNEQFF
abundance: once; d_gene: TRBD2; j_gene: TRBJ2-1; v_gene: TRBV15; CDR3nt: TGTGCCACCAGGGCTCTAGCGGGAGTCAATGAGCAGTTCTTC; CDR3aa: CATRALAGVNEQFF
abundance: once; d_gene: TRBD1; j_gene: TRBJ2-2; v_gene: TRBV12-5; CDR3nt: TGTGCTAGTGGTTTGATCGACAGGGTGAACACCGGGGAGCTGTTTTTT; CDR3aa: CASGLIDRVNTGELFF
abundance: NA; d_gene: NA; j_gene: TRBJ2-5; v_gene: TRBV27; CDR3nt: TGTGCCAGCAGTTTATCATTACAAGAGACCCAGTACTTC; CDR3aa: CASSLSLQETQYF
abundance: NA; d_gene: NA; j_gene: TRBJ1-3; v_gene: TRBV4-1; CDR3nt: TGCGCCAGCAGCCAAGTCCTAACAGGATCTGGAAACACCATATATTTT; CDR3aa: CASSQVLTGSGNTIYF
abundance: NA; d_gene: TRBD1; j_gene: TRBJ1-1; v_gene: TRBV25-1; CDR3nt: TGTGCCAGCAGGGTTAGACAGGGGAGCACTGAAGCTTTCTTT; CDR3aa: CASRVRQGSTEAFF
abundance: NA; d_gene: NA; j_gene: TRBJ2-3; v_gene: TRBV11-3; CDR3nt: TGTGCCAGCAGCTCCCGGGGGAAAGGGGATACGCAGTATTTT; CDR3aa: CASSSRGKGDTQYF
abundance: NA; d_gene: NA; j_gene: TRBJ1-5; v_gene: TRBV28; CDR3nt: TGTGCCAGCAGCCGGGACTTCAATCAGCCCCAGCATTTT; CDR3aa: CASSRDFNQPQHF
abundance: NA; d_gene: NA; j_gene: TRBJ2-2; v_gene: TRBV11-3; CDR3nt: TGTGCCAGCAGCTTAGACGGGACCGGGGAGCTGTTTTTT; CDR3aa: CASSLDGTGELFF
abundance: few; d_gene: NA; j_gene: TRBJ1-2; v_gene: TRBV4-3; CDR3nt: TGCGCCAGCAGCCGCACACCCGGCCAGGGGAACTATGGCTACACCTTC; CDR3aa: CASSRTPGQGNYGYTF
abundance: NA; d_gene: NA; j_gene: TRBJ1-1; v_gene: TRBV21-1; CDR3nt: TGTGCCAGCACACGGGGGTTTGGGGTTAACACTGAAGCTTTCTTT; CDR3aa: CASTRGFGVNTEAFF
abundance: NA; d_gene: NA; j_gene: TRBJ2-3; v_gene: TRBV20-1; CDR3nt: TGCAGTGCTAGAGCCCTAGATACGCAGTATTTT; CDR3aa: CSARALDTQYF
abundance: few; d_gene: NA; j_gene: TRBJ1-3; v_gene: TRBV5-4; CDR3nt: TGTGCCACCGAGAGTGGAAACACCATATATTTT; CDR3aa: CATESGNTIYF
abundance: NA; d_gene: NA; j_gene: TRBJ2-4; v_gene: TRBV5-1; CDR3nt: TGCGCCAGCAGCTTGGGCCCAGGAGGGATTCAGTACTTC; CDR3aa: CASSLGPGGIQYF
abundance: NA; d_gene: NA; j_gene: TRBJ2-5; v_gene: TRBV5-1; CDR3nt: TGCGCCAGCAGCTCGTATATCGGGGATAAGGGAGAGACCCAGTACTTC; CDR3aa: CASSSYIGDKGETQYF
abundance: NA; d_gene: TRBD2; j_gene: TRBJ2-5; v_gene: TRBV11-2; CDR3nt: TGTGCCAGCTCCCGCGGGAGGGCCCTACAGACCCAGTACTTC; CDR3aa: CASSRGRALQTQYF
abundance: NA; d_gene: NA; j_gene: TRBJ1-2; v_gene: TRBV6-6; CDR3nt: TGTGCCAGCAGCTACTCACGGGGGGGCTATGGCTACACCTTC; CDR3aa: CASSYSRGGYGYTF
abundance: NA; d_gene: TRBD1; j_gene: TRBJ1-2; v_gene: TRBV4-1; CDR3nt: TGCGCCAGCAGCACAGGGGCACCTAACTATGGCTACACCTTC; CDR3aa: CASSTGAPNYGYTF
abundance: NA; d_gene: TRBD1; j_gene: TRBJ2-1; v_gene: TRBV28; CDR3nt: TGTGCCAGCAGTCCCGGGACAGGGGCGGTTAATGAGCAGTTCTTC; CDR3aa: CASSPGTGAVNEQFF
abundance: NA; d_gene: TRBD1; j_gene: TRBJ1-2; v_gene: TRBV18; CDR3nt: TGTGCCAGCTCACCTACTGAACCGGGACAGGCCTTATATGGCTACACCTTC; CDR3aa: CASSPTEPGQALYGYTF
abundance: NA; d_gene: NA; j_gene: TRBJ1-1; v_gene: TRBV10-2; CDR3nt: TGCGCCAGCAGTGATCGCGACACTGAAGCTTTCTTT; CDR3aa: CASSDRDTEAFF
abundance: NA; d_gene: NA; j_gene: TRBJ2-7; v_gene: TRBV28; CDR3nt: TGTGCCAGCAGTTTATCCGTGGGCAGGGGTACCTACGAGCAGTACTTC; CDR3aa: CASSLSVGRGTYEQYF
abundance: once; d_gene: NA; j_gene: TRBJ1-5; v_gene: TRBV15; CDR3nt: TGTGCCACCAGCAGGGACAGTCGAAGCAATCAGCCCCAGCATTTT; CDR3aa: CATSRDSRSNQPQHF
abundance: NA; d_gene: NA; j_gene: TRBJ1-2; v_gene: TRBV6-5; CDR3nt: TGTGCCAGCAGTCTCAAGACGGGGAGCCATGGCTACACCTTC; CDR3aa: CASSLKTGSHGYTF
abundance: NA; d_gene: NA; j_gene: TRBJ2-7; v_gene: TRBV28; CDR3nt: TGTGCCAGCACTCGGGACATTACCGAGCAGTACTTC; CDR3aa: CASTRDITEQYF
abundance: NA; d_gene: NA; j_gene: TRBJ1-4; v_gene: TRBV4-1; CDR3nt: TGCGCCAGCAGCCCAACCGGAGCGGACCGAAATGAAAAACTGTTTTTT; CDR3aa: CASSPTGADRNEKLFF
abundance: NA; d_gene: TRBD1; j_gene: TRBJ1-6; v_gene: TRBV19; CDR3nt: TGTGCCAGTAGTTTTGGACAGGTTAATAATTCACCCCTCCACTTT; CDR3aa: CASSFGQVNNSPLHF
abundance: NA; d_gene: TRBD1; j_gene: TRBJ1-2; v_gene: TRBV19; CDR3nt: TGTGCCAGTAGTATCAGGGGGCAGGACGGCTACACCTTC; CDR3aa: CASSIRGQDGYTF
abundance: NA; d_gene: NA; j_gene: TRBJ1-5; v_gene: TRBV7-9; CDR3nt: TGTGCCAGCAGCTTAGGGGGAGCTAATCAGCCCCAGCATTTT; CDR3aa: CASSLGGANQPQHF
abundance: NA; d_gene: NA; j_gene: TRBJ1-2; v_gene: TRBV7-9; CDR3nt: TGTGCCAGCAGCTTACAGGGTACGAACTATGGCTACACCTTC; CDR3aa: CASSLQGTNYGYTF
abundance: NA; d_gene: NA; j_gene: TRBJ2-7; v_gene: TRBV27; CDR3nt: TGTGCCAGCAGCCCCCGGGACACGGGGCACGAGCAGTACTTC; CDR3aa: CASSPRDTGHEQYF
abundance: few; d_gene: TRBD1; j_gene: TRBJ1-1; v_gene: TRBV28; CDR3nt: TGTGCCACCCGACAGGGGGGAGGCACTGAAGCTTTCTTT; CDR3aa: CATRQGGGTEAFF
abundance: NA; d_gene: NA; j_gene: TRBJ2-1; v_gene: TRBV29-1; CDR3nt: TGCAGCGTTGTCAAGGCGATCGCGGGGACCTACAATGAGCAGTTCTTC; CDR3aa: CSVVKAIAGTYNEQFF